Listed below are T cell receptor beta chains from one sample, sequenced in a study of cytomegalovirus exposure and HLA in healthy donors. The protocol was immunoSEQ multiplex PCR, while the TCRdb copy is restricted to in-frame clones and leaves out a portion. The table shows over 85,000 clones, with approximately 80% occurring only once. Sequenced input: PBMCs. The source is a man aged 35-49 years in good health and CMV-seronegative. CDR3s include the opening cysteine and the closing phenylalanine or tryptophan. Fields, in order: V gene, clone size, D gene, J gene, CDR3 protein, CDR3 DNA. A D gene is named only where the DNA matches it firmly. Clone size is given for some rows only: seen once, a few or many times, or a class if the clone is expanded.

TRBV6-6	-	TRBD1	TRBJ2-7	CASSTSGQGPYEQYF	TGTGCCAGCAGTACCTCGGGACAGGGCCCCTACGAGCAGTACTTC
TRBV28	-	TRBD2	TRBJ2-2	CASESLSGVGTGELFF	TGTGCCAGCGAATCCCTTAGCGGGGTAGGGACCGGGGAGCTGTTTTTT
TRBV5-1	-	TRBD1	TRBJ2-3	CASSPLIYSGQGGTTDTQYF	TGCGCCAGCAGCCCCCTTATCTATTCGGGACAGGGTGGGACAACAGATACGCAGTATTTT
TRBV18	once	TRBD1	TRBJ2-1	CASSPRDRVNNEQFF	TGTGCCAGCTCACCGAGGGACAGGGTCAACAATGAGCAGTTCTTC
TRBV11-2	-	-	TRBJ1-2	CASSLEAGSYGYTF	TGTGCCAGCAGCTTAGAAGCGGGCAGCTATGGCTACACCTTC
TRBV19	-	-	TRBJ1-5	CASSISGGGYSNQPQHF	TGTGCCAGTAGTATAAGTGGGGGGGGATATAGCAATCAGCCCCAGCATTTT
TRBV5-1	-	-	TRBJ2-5	CASSPATGLGETQYF	TGCGCCAGCAGCCCTGCTACAGGGTTGGGAGAGACCCAGTACTTC
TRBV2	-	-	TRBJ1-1	CASSMIRNSRHTEAFF	TGTGCCAGCAGCATGATCCGCAACTCGAGGCACACTGAAGCTTTCTTT
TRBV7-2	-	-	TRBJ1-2	CASSLGGHLDYTF	TGTGCCAGCAGCTTAGGGGGCCACTTGGACTACACCTTC
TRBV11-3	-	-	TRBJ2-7	CASSPRADSYEQYF	TGTGCCAGCAGCCCGCGGGCTGATTCCTACGAGCAGTACTTC
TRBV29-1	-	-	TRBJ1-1	CSVVGAARGGTEAFF	TGCAGCGTTGTTGGGGCAGCTAGGGGAGGCACTGAAGCTTTCTTT
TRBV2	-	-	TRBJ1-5	CASSDRGSPNQPQHF	TGTGCCAGCAGTGACAGGGGATCCCCTAATCAGCCCCAGCATTTT
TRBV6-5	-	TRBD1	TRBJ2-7	CASSYSRDRGYEQYF	TGTGCCAGCAGTTACTCGAGGGACAGGGGCTACGAGCAGTACTTC
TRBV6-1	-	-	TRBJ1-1	CASSEGVRMRTEAFF	TGTGCCAGCAGTGAAGGGGTCAGGATGCGCACTGAAGCTTTCTTT
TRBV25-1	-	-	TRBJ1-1	CASSPHMNTEAFF	TGTGCCAGCAGCCCACATATGAACACTGAAGCTTTCTTT
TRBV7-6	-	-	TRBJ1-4	CASSTNLGAHEKLFF	TGTGCCAGCAGCACTAACCTAGGGGCTCATGAAAAACTGTTTTTT
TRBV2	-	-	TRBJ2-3	CASRRGGNTDTQYF	TGTGCCAGCAGGAGAGGGGGAAACACAGATACGCAGTATTTT
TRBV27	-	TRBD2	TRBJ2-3	CASRLRGTDTQYF	TGTGCCAGCAGGCTGCGGGGGACAGATACGCAGTATTTT
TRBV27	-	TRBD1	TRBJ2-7	CASSSGTARSSYEQYF	TGTGCCAGCAGCTCCGGGACAGCGAGGAGCTCCTACGAGCAGTACTTC
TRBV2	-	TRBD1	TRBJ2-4	CASSSRGQGENIQYF	TGTGCCAGCAGCTCCCGGGGACAGGGGGAAAACATTCAGTACTTC
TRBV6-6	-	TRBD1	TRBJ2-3	CASSYSGQGEDTQYF	TGTGCCAGCAGTTACTCAGGACAGGGTGAAGATACGCAGTATTTT
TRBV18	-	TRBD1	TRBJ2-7	CASSPRQGEQYF	TGTGCCAGCTCCCCAAGACAGGGCGAGCAGTACTTC
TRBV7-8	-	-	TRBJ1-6	CASSLISGRYNSPLHF	TGTGCCAGCAGCTTAATTAGCGGGCGGTATAATTCACCCCTCCACTTT
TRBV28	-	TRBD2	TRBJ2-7	CASSYSPSGRTYEQYF	TGTGCCAGCAGTTATTCTCCTAGCGGGAGGACCTACGAGCAGTACTTC
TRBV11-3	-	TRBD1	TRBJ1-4	CASSSTGGDEKLFF	TGTGCCAGCAGCTCTACAGGGGGAGATGAAAAACTGTTTTTT
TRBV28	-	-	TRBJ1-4	CASSLTAGTSEKLFF	TGTGCCAGCAGTTTAACGGCCGGGACTAGTGAAAAACTGTTTTTT
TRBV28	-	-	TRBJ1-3	CASSAGTPGNTIYF	TGTGCCAGCAGTGCGGGGACTCCTGGAAACACCATATATTTT
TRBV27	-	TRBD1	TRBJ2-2	CASSVQGVDTGELFF	TGTGCCAGCAGTGTACAGGGGGTGGACACCGGGGAGCTGTTTTTT
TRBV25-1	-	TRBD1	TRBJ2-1	CASSEDMGTGGNEQFF	TGTGCCAGCAGTGAAGATATGGGGACAGGGGGAAATGAGCAGTTCTTC
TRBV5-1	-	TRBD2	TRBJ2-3	CASRGLAGNTDTQYF	TGCGCCAGCAGGGGACTAGCGGGAAACACAGATACGCAGTATTTT
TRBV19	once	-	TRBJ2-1	CASSISGTYNEQFF	TGTGCCAGTAGTATCTCCGGGACTTACAATGAGCAGTTCTTC
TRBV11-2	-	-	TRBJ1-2	CASSLAWEGGYTF	TGTGCCAGCAGCTTAGCTTGGGAGGGTGGCTACACCTTC
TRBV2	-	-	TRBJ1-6	CASSRQEDSPLHF	TGTGCCAGCAGTCGACAGGAAGATTCACCCCTCCACTTT
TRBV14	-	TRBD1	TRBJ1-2	CASSPEWGQGFSNYGYTF	TGTGCCAGCAGCCCTGAGTGGGGACAGGGATTTTCTAACTATGGCTACACCTTC
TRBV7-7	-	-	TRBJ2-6	CASSPGSGSGANVLTF	TGTGCTAGCAGCCCGGGGTCGGGTTCTGGGGCCAACGTCCTGACTTTC
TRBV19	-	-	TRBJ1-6	CASSIDRWGNSPLHF	TGTGCCAGTAGTATAGATCGGTGGGGCAATTCACCCCTCCACTTT
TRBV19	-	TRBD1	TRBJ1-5	CASGMPGQGGNQPQHF	TGTGCCAGTGGAATGCCGGGACAGGGAGGCAATCAGCCCCAGCATTTT
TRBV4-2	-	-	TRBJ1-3	CASSQPTGRNTIYF	TGTGCCAGCAGCCAACCCACAGGGAGAAACACCATATATTTT
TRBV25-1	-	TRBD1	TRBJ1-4	CASSAPGQGNEKLFF	TGTGCCAGCAGTGCACCGGGACAGGGTAATGAAAAACTGTTTTTT
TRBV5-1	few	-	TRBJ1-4	CASSPGHRTHNEKLFF	TGCGCCAGCAGCCCGGGACACCGCACCCATAATGAAAAACTGTTTTTT
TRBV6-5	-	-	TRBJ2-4	CASSPRQTLNIQYF	TGTGCCAGCAGTCCCCGACAGACCCTCAACATTCAGTACTTC
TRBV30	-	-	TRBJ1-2	CAWTLLREDYGYTF	TGTGCCTGGACTTTACTTAGGGAGGATTATGGCTACACCTTC
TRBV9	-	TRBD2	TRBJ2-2	CASSLAGGTGELFF	TGTGCCAGCAGCCTAGCGGGGGGCACCGGGGAGCTGTTTTTT
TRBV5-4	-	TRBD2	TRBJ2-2	CASSSGTSGFTGELFF	TGTGCCAGCAGTTCCGGGACTAGTGGTTTCACCGGGGAGCTGTTTTTT
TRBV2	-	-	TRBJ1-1	CASTVNTEAFF	TGTGCCAGCACGGTGAACACTGAAGCTTTCTTT
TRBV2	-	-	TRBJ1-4	CASSEARGGNEKLFF	TGTGCCAGCAGTGAAGCCCGGGGAGGGAATGAAAAACTGTTTTTT
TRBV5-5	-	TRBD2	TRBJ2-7	CASSRGGLSYEQYF	TGTGCCAGCAGCAGGGGAGGGCTGTCCTACGAGCAGTACTTC
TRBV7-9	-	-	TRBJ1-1	CASSLWLGEDTEAFF	TGTGCCAGCAGCTTGTGGTTGGGGGAGGACACTGAAGCTTTCTTT